These T cell receptor beta chains were read from a single sample in a study of blood T cell repertoires in COVID-19. Generated by immunoSEQ multiplex PCR, the TCRdb table keeps only in-frame clones and is missing some. The sample includes about 160,000 clones, approximately 80% of them seen just once. The sample taken for sequencing was PBMCs or T cells enriched from blood (not recorded which). These receptors were obtained from a man aged 35 to 55 who had recovered from COVID-19. Each CDR3 is given with its conserved first and last residue. D genes are given only for firm matches. Expanded clones get a size class; other rows say once, few or many, or leave the size out.

V gene,D gene,clone size,J gene,CDR3 protein,CDR3 DNA
TRBV24-1,TRBD1,-,TRBJ2-2,CATSDLGTGVGELFF,TGTGCCACCAGTGATCTCGGGACAGGGGTCGGGGAGCTGTTTTTT
TRBV18,TRBD2,once,TRBJ2-7,CASSPRTSGVYEQYF,TGTGCCAGCTCACCCCGCACTAGCGGGGTCTACGAGCAGTACTTC
TRBV13,-,-,TRBJ1-1,CASSLGRGEAFF,TGTGCCAGCAGCTTAGGCCGGGGAGAAGCTTTCTTT
TRBV7-7,-,-,TRBJ2-5,CASSPGMTLTETQYF,TGTGCCAGCAGCCCCGGGATGACTCTGACAGAGACCCAGTACTTC
TRBV2,-,-,TRBJ2-1,CASSEGLAHNEQFF,TGTGCCAGCAGTGAGGGGCTGGCCCACAATGAGCAGTTCTTC
TRBV19,-,-,TRBJ1-1,CASKAWEESNEAFF,TGTGCCAGTAAGGCCTGGGAGGAGTCGAATGAAGCTTTCTTT
TRBV7-2,TRBD1,-,TRBJ1-4,CASSSVRPGGNKEKLFF,TGTGCCAGCAGCTCCGTCCGGCCAGGGGGGAATAAGGAAAAACTGTTTTTT
TRBV11-3,-,few,TRBJ2-3,CASSLTASTDTQYF,TGTGCCAGCAGCTTAACAGCCAGCACAGATACGCAGTATTTT
TRBV11-1,-,-,TRBJ2-3,CASSLSTGWDTQYF,TGTGCCAGCAGCCTATCGACAGGCTGGGATACGCAGTATTTT
TRBV10-3,-,few,TRBJ1-5,CAISDGDPNQPQHF,TGTGCCATCAGTGACGGAGATCCCAATCAGCCCCAGCATTTT
TRBV5-1,TRBD1,once,TRBJ1-5,CASSAGGSGNQPQHF,TGCGCCAGCAGCGCAGGGGGGAGCGGCAATCAGCCCCAGCATTTT
TRBV30,-,-,TRBJ2-5,CAWSEGVGSIQETQYF,TGTGCCTGGAGTGAGGGGGTAGGATCCATTCAAGAGACCCAGTACTTC
TRBV24-1,-,-,TRBJ2-3,CATAARGGGTDTQYF,TGTGCCACCGCCGCGCGGGGTGGAGGCACAGATACGCAGTATTTT